This TCR beta chain was profiled in a study of shared clonotypes between healthy human individuals. The germline CDR1 and CDR2 sequences are SGDLS and YYNGEE. V was pared by 4 bases and J by 7 bases, with 13 bases of the junction left unmatched. The CDR3 loop spans 16 amino acids. Sequencing was performed with immunoSEQ multiplex PCR; in TCRdb, only in-frame clones are kept and a portion is missing. The sample contains fewer than 600,000 clones, roughly 80% of which appear only once. This receptor was taken from a woman in her thirties or forties in good health. Some clones in this sample may be carry-over from other donors' samples. The sequencing input was PBMCs. The gene calls are TRBV9 and TRBJ2-7, with 11 bases that match TRBD2. Written as DNA, the CDR3 is TGTGCCAGCAGCCTCGGGACTAGCGGCCTTCTTTCGGAGCAGTACTTC. Translating gives CASSLGTSGLLSEQYF.